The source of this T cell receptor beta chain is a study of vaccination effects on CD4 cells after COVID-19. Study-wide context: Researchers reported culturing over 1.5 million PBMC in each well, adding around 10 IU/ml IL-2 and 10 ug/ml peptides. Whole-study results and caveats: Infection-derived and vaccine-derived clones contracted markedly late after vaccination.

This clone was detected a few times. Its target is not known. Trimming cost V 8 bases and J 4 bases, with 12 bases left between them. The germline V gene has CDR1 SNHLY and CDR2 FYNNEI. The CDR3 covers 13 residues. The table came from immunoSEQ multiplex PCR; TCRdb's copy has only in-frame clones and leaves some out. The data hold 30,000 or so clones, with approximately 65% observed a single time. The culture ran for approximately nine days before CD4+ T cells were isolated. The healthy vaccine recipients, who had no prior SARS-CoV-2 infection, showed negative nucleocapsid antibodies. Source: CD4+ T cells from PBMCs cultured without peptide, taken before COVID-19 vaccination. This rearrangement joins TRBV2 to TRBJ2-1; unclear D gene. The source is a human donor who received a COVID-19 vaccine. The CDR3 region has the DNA TGTGCCAGCCACAAGGACGGATACAATGAGCAGTTCTTC. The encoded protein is CASHKDGYNEQFF. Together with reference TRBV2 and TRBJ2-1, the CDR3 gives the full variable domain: EPEVTQTPSHQVTQMGQEVILRCVPISNHLYFYWYRQILGQKVEFLVSFYNNEISEKSEIFDDQFSVERPDGSNFTLKIRSTKLEDSAMYFCASHKDGYNEQFFGPGTRLTVL.